The 3 T cell receptor beta chains given below trace back to one sample, sequenced in a study of circulating CD8 cells and anti-PD-1 response in melanoma. Four subsets defined by PD-1 and/or TIGIT were sorted from live CD3+CD8+TCRalphabeta+ cells. TCR libraries were prepared from around 15 ng of total RNA with the QIAseq Immune Repertoire TCR panel. From the reads, TCRdb called clonotypes with MiXCR, one entry per CDR3 protein. The sample has fewer than 1,000 distinct CDR3 sequences, around 12% seen once. Specimen: CD8+ T cells from PBMCs, collected at baseline or after one month of anti-PD-1 therapy (not recorded which). These receptor sequences come from a human donor with melanoma.

This clonotype is large in the sample. The rearrangement joins TRBV11-1 to TRBJ2-2; TRBD2 matches at 7 bases. Per the germline V gene, CDR1 is SGHAT and CDR2 is FQDESV (reference sequence). With 5 bases clipped from V and 1 base from J, the junction kept 4 bases outside the gene matches. This CDR3 region has 15 residues. The CDR3 here is CASSPGGWNTGELFF. CDR3 coding DNA: TGTGCCAGCAGCCCCGGGGGGTGGAACACCGGGGAGCTGTTTTTT.

Judged by abundance, this clonotype is large (0.1 to 1%). The chain employs TRBV20-1 and TRBJ2-7; 9 positions agree with TRBD1. The CDR3 consists of 15 residues. J was trimmed by 6 bases and V by 5 bases; bases with no gene match: 14. Germline CDR1 and CDR2: DFQATT and SNEGSKA (reference sequence). Here the CDR3 DNA reads TGCAGTGCTCGCGCTAAGACAGGGGGTCGGGGCGAGCAGTACTTC. Translated: CSARAKTGGRGEQYF.

This clonotype is termed medium-sized. The chain has TRBV4-2 and TRBJ1-1; D remains unclear. Germline V CDR1 and CDR2: LGHNA, YNFKEQ. Trimming removed 0 bases from V and 4 bases from J, with 9 bases in between. This CDR3 is 14 amino acids long. The CDR3 is CASSQDKLGTEAFF. CDR3 sequence (DNA): TGTGCCAGCAGCCAAGATAAACTGGGCACTGAAGCTTTCTTT.